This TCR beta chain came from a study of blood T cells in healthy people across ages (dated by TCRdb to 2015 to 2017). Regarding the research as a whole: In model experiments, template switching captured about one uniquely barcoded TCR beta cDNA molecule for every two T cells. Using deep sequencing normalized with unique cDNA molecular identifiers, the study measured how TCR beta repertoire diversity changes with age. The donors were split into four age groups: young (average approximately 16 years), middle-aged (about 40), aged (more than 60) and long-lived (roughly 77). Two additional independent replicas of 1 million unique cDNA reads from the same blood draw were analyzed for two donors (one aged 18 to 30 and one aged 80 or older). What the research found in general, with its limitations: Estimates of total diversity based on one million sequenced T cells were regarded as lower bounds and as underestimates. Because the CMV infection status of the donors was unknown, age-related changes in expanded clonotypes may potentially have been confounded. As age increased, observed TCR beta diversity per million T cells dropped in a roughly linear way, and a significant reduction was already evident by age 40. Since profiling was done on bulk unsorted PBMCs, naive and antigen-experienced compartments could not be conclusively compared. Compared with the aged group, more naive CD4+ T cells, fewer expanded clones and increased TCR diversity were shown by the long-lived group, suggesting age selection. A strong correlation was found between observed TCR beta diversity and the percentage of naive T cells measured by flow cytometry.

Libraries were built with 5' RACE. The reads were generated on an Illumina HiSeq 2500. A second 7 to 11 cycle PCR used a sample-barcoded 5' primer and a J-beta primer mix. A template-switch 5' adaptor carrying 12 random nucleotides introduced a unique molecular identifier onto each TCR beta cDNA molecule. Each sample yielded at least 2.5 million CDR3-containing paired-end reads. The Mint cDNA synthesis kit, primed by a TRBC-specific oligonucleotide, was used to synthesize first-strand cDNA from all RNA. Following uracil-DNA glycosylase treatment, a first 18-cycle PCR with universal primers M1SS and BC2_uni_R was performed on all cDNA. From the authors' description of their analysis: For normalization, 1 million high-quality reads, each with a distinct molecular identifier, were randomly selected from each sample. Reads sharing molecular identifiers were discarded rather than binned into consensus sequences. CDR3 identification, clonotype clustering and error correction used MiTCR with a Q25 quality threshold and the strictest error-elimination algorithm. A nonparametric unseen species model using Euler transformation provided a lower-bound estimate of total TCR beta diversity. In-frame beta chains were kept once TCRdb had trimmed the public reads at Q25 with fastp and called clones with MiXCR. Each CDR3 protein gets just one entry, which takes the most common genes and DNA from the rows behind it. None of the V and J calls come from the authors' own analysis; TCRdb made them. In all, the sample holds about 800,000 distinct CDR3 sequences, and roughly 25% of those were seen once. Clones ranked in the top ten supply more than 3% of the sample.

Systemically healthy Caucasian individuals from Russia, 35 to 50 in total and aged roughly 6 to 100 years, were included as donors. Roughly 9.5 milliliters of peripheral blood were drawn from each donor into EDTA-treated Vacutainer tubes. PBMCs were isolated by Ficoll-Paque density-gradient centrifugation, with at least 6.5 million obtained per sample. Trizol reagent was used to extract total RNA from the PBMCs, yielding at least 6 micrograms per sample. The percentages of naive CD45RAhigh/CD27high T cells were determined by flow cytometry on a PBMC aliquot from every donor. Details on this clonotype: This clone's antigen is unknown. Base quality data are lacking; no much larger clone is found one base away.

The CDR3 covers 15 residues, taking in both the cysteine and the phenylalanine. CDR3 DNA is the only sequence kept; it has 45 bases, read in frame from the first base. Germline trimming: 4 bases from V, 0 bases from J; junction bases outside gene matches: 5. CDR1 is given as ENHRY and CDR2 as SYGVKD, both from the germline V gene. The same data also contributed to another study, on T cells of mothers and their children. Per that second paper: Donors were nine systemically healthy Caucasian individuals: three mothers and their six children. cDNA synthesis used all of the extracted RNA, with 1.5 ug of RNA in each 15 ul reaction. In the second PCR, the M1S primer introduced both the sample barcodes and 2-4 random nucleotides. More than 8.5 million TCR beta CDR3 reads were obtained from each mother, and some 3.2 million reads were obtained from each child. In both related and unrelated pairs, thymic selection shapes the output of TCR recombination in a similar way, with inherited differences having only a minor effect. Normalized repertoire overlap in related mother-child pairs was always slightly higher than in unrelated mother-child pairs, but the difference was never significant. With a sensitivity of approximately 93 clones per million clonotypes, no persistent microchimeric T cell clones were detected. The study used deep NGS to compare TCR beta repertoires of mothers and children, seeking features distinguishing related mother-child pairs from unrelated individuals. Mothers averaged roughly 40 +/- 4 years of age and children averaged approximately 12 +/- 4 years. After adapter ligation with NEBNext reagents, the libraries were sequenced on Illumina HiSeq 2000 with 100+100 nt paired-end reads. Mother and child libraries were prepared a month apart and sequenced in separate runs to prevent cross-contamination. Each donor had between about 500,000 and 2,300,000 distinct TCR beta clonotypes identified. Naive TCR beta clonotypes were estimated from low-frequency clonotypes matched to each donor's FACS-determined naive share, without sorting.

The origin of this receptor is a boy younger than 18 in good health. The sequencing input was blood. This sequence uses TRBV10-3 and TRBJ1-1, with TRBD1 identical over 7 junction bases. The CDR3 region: CAISGQTGMNTEAFF. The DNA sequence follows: TGTGCCATCAGTGGCCAGACAGGGATGAACACTGAAGCTTTCTTT.